This TCR beta chain was recorded in a study of T cell responses to AZD1222 COVID-19 vaccine. Some clones are missing from TCRdb's copy, which holds only in-frame ones; the method was immunoSEQ multiplex PCR. The data hold around 110,000 clones, with 90% observed a single time. Germline V CDR1 and CDR2: SGHTA, FQGTGA. V shed 4 bases, J shed 9 bases, and the junction held 8 bases outside the gene matches. The CDR3 loop spans 13 amino acids. V gene TRBV7-3 combines with J gene TRBJ1-1; 7 bases map to TRBD1. Source: peripheral blood, taken 28 days after the second AZD1222 dose. The TCR originated in an adult who received the AZD1222 COVID-19 vaccine. The CDR3 DNA follows: TGTGCCAGCAGCTCGGGACAGACGACCAAAGCTTTCTTT. Amino acids: CASSSGQTTKAFF. Based on the CDR3 plus reference TRBV7-3 and TRBJ1-1, the full variable domain is GAGVSQTPSNKVTEKGKYVELRCDPISGHTALYWYRQSLGQGPEFLIYFQGTGAADDSGLPNDRFFAVRPEGSVSTLKIQRTERGDSAVYLCASSSGQTTKAFFGQGTRLTVV.